This T cell receptor (beta chain) derives from a study of T cells in women clearing cervical HPV infection. This clone is medium-sized by frequency. The antigen remains unidentified. Profiling relied on immunoSEQ multiplex PCR, and the TCRdb table lists in-frame clones only, not all of them. The record lists approximately 18,000 clones, of which the ten most abundant hold 9.5% to 12%. Study results and caveats: Associations may precede or follow infection; HPV-specific or memory T cells were not isolated.

Specimen: blood buffy coat. This clonotype was sampled from a woman aged 18 to 75 with a cervical HPV16 infection that either progressed to CIN3+ or cleared (not recorded which).

The CDR3 DNA, read in part, is TGTGCCAGCAGCCAACAGGGAACTAGCACAGATACG. Protein: CASSQQGTSTDT. The full CDR3 is CASSQQGTSTDTQYF. The chain is built from TRBV7-3 and TRBJ2-3; D possibly corresponds to TRBD1 (6 bases). The read stops 3 residues short of the end of the CDR3; the missing end is completed from the germline J gene. Germline lookup yields CDR1 SGHTA and CDR2 FQGTGA. V lost 5 bases, J lost 0 bases, and 12 bases lay in between. This CDR3 is built from 15 residues.